This T cell receptor (beta chain) came from a study of CD8 T cells in Susac syndrome (dated by TCRdb to about 2019). For the wider study: Whether CD8+ T cell activation and differentiation in Susac syndrome was antigen driven was tested using repertoire sequencing. Broad study findings and their caveats: The number of individuals in the TCR sequencing and HLA analysis was recognized as being relatively small.

As regards this clonotype: Its antigen has not been determined. Base quality data are lacking; no much larger clone is found one base away.

Peripheral blood CD8+ and CD4+ T cells from healthy donors, Susac syndrome patients and multiple sclerosis patients were profiled by high-throughput TCR beta sequencing. Healthy donors were age- and sex-matched controls. CD8+ TEMRA cells were enriched by FACS, while bulk CD8+ and CD4+ T cells were purified by magnetic negative isolation. Blood was collected in EDTA tubes and processed within 24 hours, with PBMCs isolated through density gradient centrifugation. PBMCs intended for TCR sequencing were cryopreserved in liquid nitrogen and thawed later in a water bath at 37 degrees C. The sorted or isolated CD4+, CD8+ and CD8+ TEMRA cells reached a purity of at least 90%. RNA was extracted using the RNeasy kit, and roughly 0.5 to 1 microgram was reverse transcribed with random hexamers. The immunoSEQ multiplex PCR assay, which covers 54 Vbeta and 13 Jbeta segments, was used to amplify TCR beta CDR3 regions. Bias from PCR amplification was corrected by using a synthetic template baseline for primer optimization and for computational correction. Concerning the study's data processing: Only productive sequences were kept, with reads annotated to V, D and J genes according to IMGT and analyzed in immunoSEQ Analyzer. Clonality was calculated as one minus the Shannon entropy normalized by log2 of the number of productive unique sequences. Public and private clones were assessed among the 100 most prevalent clones of each patient and control. Clones were defined as Susac-specific if absent from the healthy and MS cohorts, from approximately 1,100 published viral clones and from other ImmuneACCESS disease sequences. TCRdb reprocessed the public reads (quality trimming at Q25 with fastp, clone calling with MiXCR) and kept in-frame beta chains. For every CDR3 protein sequence, its rows merge into one entry that carries the most common genes and DNA. What appears here as the V and J calls and clone size reflects TCRdb's work, not the paper's. A total of roughly 200,000 distinct CDR3 sequences appear in this sample, approximately 94% of them only once. Together, the top ten hold over 0.08% of the sample.

CDR1 SGHDT and CDR2 YYEEEE are derived from the germline V gene. The CDR3 numbers 14 residues from cysteine through phenylalanine. CDR3 DNA is the only sequence kept; it has 42 bases, read in frame from the first base. Trimming removed 5 bases from V and 3 bases from J; the gene matches leave 7 bases unexplained. Sequences were obtained from CD4+ T cells from PBMCs. This clonotype was obtained from a human donor in good health. The chain uses TRBV5-6 and TRBJ1-1, and 7 junctional nucleotides match TRBD1. The DNA sequence is TGTGCCAGCAGGTGGAGGGGGCTGGACACTGAAGCTTTCTTT. This translates into CASRWRGLDTEAFF.